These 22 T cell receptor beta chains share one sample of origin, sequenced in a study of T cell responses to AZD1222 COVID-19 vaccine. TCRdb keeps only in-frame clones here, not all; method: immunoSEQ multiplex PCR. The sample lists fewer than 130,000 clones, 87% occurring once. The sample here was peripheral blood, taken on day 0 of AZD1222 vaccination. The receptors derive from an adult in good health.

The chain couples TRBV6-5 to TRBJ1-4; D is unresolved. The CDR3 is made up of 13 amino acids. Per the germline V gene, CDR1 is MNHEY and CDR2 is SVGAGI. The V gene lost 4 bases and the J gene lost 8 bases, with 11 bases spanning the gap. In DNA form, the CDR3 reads TGTGCCAGCAGTTTGGACGGGGAGGAAAAACTGTTTTTT. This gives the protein CASSLDGEEKLFF.

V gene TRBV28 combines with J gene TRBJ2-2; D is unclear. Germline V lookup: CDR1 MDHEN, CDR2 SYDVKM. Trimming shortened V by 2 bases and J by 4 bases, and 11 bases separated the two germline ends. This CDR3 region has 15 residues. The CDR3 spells CASSLRLLSTGELFF. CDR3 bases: TGTGCCAGCAGTTTAAGACTCCTTAGCACCGGGGAGCTGTTTTTT.

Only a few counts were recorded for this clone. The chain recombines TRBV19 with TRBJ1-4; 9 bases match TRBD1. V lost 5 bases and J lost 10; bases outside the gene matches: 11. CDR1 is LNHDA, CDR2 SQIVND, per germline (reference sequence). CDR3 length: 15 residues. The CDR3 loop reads CASSLGTGSSAKLFF. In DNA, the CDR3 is TGTGCCAGTAGTCTTGGGACAGGGTCATCGGCAAAACTGTTTTTT.

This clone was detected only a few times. The CDR3 coding sequence is TGTGCCAGTAGTATTTCAGGGGGCGCTGCCCACGAGCAGTACTTC. This encodes CASSISGGAAHEQYF. This rearrangement joins TRBV19 to TRBJ2-7; 8 bases align to TRBD1. The V and J ends lost 3 bases and 5 bases, in that order; junction bases with no gene match: 9. The CDR3 is 15 residues long. Germline CDR1 LNHDA, CDR2 SQIVND (reference sequence).

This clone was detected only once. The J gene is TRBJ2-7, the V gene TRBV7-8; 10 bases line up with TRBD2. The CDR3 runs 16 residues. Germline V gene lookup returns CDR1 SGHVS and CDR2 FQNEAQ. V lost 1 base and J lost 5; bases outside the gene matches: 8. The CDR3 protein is CASSLEASGRGNEQYF. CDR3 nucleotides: TGTGCCAGCAGCTTAGAGGCAAGCGGGAGGGGGAACGAGCAGTACTTC. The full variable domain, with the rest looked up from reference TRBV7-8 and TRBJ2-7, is GAGVSQSPRYKVAKRGQDVALRCDPISGHVSLFWYQQALGQGPEFLTYFQNEAQLDKSGLPSDRFFAERPEGSVSTLKIQRTQQEDSAVYLCASSLEASGRGNEQYFGPGTRLTVT.

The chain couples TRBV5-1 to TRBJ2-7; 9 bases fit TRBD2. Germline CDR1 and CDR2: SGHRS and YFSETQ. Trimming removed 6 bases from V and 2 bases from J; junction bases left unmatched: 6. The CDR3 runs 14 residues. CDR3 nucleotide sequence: TGCGCCAGCACCCTGGGACTAGCACCCTACGAGCAGTACTTC. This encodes CASTLGLAPYEQYF.

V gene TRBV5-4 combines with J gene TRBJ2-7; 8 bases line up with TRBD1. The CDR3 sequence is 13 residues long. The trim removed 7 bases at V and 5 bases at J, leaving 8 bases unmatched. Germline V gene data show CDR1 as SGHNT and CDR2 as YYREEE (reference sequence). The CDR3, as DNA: TGTGCCAGCTCCCCAGGGGGCCGGGACGAGCAGTACTTC. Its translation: CASSPGGRDEQYF.

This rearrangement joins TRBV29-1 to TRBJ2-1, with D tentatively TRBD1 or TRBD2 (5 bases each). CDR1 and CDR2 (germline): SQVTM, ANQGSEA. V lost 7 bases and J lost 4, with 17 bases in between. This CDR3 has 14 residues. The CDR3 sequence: CSGRRQGRYNEQFF. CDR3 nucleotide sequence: TGCAGCGGGAGGAGGCAGGGTCGATACAATGAGCAGTTCTTC.

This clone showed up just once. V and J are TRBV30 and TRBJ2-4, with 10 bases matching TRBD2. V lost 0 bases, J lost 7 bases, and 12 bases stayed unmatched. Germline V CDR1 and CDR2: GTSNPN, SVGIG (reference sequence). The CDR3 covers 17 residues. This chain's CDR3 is CAWSVRSSGGPRNIQYF. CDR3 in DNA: TGTGCCTGGAGTGTACGGAGTAGCGGGGGGCCGAGGAACATTCAGTACTTC. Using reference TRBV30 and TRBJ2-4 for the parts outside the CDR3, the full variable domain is SQTIHQWPATLVQPVGSPLSLECTVEGTSNPNLYWYRQAAGRGLQLLFYSVGIGQISSEVPQNLSASRPQDRQFILSSKKLLLSDSGFYLCAWSVRSSGGPRNIQYFGAGTRLSVL.

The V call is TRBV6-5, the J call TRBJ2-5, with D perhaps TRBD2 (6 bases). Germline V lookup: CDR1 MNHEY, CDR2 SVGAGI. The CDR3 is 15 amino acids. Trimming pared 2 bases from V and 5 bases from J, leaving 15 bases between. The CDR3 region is CASSYVEGPGETQYF. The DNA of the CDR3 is TGTGCCAGCAGTTACGTGGAGGGGCCAGGGGAGACCCAGTACTTC.

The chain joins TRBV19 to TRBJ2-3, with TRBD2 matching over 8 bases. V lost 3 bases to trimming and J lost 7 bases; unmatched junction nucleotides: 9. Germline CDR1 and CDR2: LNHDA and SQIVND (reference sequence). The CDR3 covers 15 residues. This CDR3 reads CASSITSGSLYTQYF. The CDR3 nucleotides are TGTGCCAGTAGTATCACTAGCGGATCCCTTTATACGCAGTATTTT.

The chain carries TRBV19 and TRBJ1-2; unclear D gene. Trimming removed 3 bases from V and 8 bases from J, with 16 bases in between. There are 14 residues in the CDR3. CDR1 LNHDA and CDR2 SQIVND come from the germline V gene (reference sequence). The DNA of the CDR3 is TGTGCCAGTAGTATGAGCCCAGCCCCGTTGGGCTACACCTTC. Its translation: CASSMSPAPLGYTF.

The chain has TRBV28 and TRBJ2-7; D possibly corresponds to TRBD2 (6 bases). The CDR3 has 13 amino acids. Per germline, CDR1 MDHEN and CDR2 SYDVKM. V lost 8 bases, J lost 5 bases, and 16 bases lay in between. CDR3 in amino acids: CASLEGGAHEQYF. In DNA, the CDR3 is TGTGCCAGCCTGGAGGGCGGCGCGCACGAGCAGTACTTC.

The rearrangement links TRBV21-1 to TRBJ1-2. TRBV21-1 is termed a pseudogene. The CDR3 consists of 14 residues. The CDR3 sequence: CASSKGGHNYGYTF. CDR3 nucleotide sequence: TGTGCCAGCAGCAAGGGGGGACACAACTATGGCTACACCTTC.

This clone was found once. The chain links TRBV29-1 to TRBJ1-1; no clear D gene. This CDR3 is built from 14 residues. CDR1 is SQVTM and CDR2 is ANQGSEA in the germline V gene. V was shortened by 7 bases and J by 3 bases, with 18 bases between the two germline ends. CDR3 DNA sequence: TGCAGCGGATCTTCCCGGGGAAGACACACTGAAGCTTTCTTT. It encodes CSGSSRGRHTEAFF.

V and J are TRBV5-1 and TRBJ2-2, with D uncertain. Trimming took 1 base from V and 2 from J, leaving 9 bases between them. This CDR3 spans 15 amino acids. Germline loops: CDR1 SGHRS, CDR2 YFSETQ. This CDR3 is CASSLTQFNTGELFF. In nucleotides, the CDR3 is TGCGCCAGCAGCTTGACACAATTTAACACCGGGGAGCTGTTTTTT.

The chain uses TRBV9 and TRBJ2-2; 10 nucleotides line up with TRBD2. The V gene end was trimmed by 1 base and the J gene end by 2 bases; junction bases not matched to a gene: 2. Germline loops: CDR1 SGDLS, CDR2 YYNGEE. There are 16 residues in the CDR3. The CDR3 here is CASSVLAGVNTGELFF. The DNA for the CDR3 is TGTGCCAGCAGCGTACTAGCGGGGGTCAACACCGGGGAGCTGTTTTTT.

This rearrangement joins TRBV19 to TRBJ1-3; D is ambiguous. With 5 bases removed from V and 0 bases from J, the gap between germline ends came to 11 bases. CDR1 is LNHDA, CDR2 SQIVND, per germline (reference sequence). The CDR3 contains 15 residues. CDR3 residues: CASSPSRTSGNTIYF. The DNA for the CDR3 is TGTGCCAGTAGTCCATCAAGAACCTCTGGAAACACCATATATTTT.

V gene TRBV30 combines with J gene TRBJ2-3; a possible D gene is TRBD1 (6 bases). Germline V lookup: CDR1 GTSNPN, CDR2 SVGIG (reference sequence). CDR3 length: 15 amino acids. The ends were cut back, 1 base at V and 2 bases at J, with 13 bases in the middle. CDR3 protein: CAWSAGTQDTDTQYF. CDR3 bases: TGTGCCTGGAGTGCCGGGACACAAGACACAGATACGCAGTATTTT.

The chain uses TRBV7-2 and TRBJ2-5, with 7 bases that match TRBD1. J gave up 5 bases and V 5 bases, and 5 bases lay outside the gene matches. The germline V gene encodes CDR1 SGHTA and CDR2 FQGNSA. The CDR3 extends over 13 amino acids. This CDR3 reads CASSPGGWETQYF. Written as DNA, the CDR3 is TGTGCCAGCAGCCCAGGGGGTTGGGAGACCCAGTACTTC.

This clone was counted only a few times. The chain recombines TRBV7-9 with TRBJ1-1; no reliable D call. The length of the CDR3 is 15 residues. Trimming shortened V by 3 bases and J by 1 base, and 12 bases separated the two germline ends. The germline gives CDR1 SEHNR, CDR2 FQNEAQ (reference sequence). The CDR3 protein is CASSLQAVTNTEAFF. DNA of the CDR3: TGTGCCAGCAGCTTGCAGGCAGTTACGAACACTGAAGCTTTCTTT.

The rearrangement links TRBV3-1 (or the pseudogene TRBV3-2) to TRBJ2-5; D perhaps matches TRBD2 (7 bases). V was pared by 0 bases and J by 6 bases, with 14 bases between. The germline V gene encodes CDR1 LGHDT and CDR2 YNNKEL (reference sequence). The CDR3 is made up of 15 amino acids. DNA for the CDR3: TGTGCCAGCAGCCAAGAAGGGGCCGGGGGGCAGACCCAGTACTTC. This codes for CASSQEGAGGQTQYF.